This TCR beta chain was observed in a study of CD8+ T cells in alopecia areata. Study summary: Tofacitinib dosing lasted 6 to 18 months, which was then followed by 6 months off drug.

Findings and caveats of the study: Mice showed TCR sharing more clearly than patients did, possibly owing to HLA.

The table lists this clone with a few counts. Its antigen remains unidentified. Reverse transcription of extracted RNA yielded cDNA, which provided the sequencing template. TCRdb's table, derived via immunoSEQ multiplex PCR, lists solely in-frame clones and lacks some. The sample includes under 250,000 clones, approximately 70% seen only once; the top ten take around 1.3%. Specified treatment: oral pan-JAK inhibitor, 5-10 mg twice daily. V was clipped by 4 bases and J by 1 base; unmatched bases: 6. Germline CDR1 SGHRS, CDR2 YFSETQ. The CDR3 has 15 residues. This specimen consisted of CD4+ T cells sorted from blood, obtained at approximately week 45, from a patient treated with tofacitinib. V usage is TRBV5-1 and J usage is TRBJ1-1; TRBD1 aligns across 8 bases. The sequence derives from a human donor with alopecia areata. This CDR3 is CASSLGQGTNTEAFF. For the CDR3, the DNA is TGCGCCAGCAGCCTCGGACAGGGAACGAACACTGAAGCTTTCTTT.